This T cell receptor beta chain came from a study of identical twins. TCRdb ran MiXCR on the 5' RACE reads and lists one entry per CDR3 protein. The sample consists of about 690,000 distinct CDR3 sequences, less than 7% of them appearing once. Trimming shortened V by 5 bases and J by 10 bases, and 6 bases separated the two germline ends. The length of the CDR3 is 10 residues. The germline CDR1 and CDR2 sequences are MDHEN and SYDVKM. This clonotype occurred many times. This receptor was obtained from a man between 18 and 35 years old in good health. This chain links TRBV28 with TRBJ2-1; D perhaps matches TRBD1 (6 bases). The specimen was naive T cells sorted from blood. Here the CDR3 DNA reads TGTGCCAGCAGTGGGACAGAGCAGTTCTTC. This codes for CASSGTEQFF.